This TCR beta chain was observed in a study of cytomegalovirus exposure and HLA in healthy donors. Study results and caveats: As confirmed in vitro, three CMV-associated chains were specific for CMV antigens. High specificity and sensitivity for cytomegalovirus status were reported for the classifier. The investigators catalogued 160 or so TCR beta chains as cytomegalovirus-associated. According to a later analysis, TCR clusters from the first cohort tended to co-occur in the 100 to 150 validation repertoires.

A word on this clone: As yet, its antigen is unknown.

The CDR3 runs to 13 residues. Germline CDR1 is MDHEN and CDR2 is SYDVKM. V dropped 5 bases and J dropped 4; count of bases not matched to a gene: 3. Profiled with immunoSEQ multiplex PCR; TCRdb holds only in-frame clones, not every one. The profile shows more than 50,000 clones, roughly 90% of them singletons. Sequenced material: PBMCs. The chain is built from TRBV28 and TRBJ2-7; 9 nucleotides match TRBD1. The receptor was isolated from a woman aged 30 to 39 in good health and CMV-seronegative. CDR3 sequence (DNA): TGTGCCAGCAGTCGGGACAGGGAGTACGAGCAGTACTTC. Protein: CASSRDREYEQYF.